The 26 T cell receptor beta chains below come from one sample, sequenced in a study of blood T cell repertoires in COVID-19 (dated by TCRdb to the early 2020s). Receptor libraries were prepared by the immunoSEQ multiplex PCR assay. This is the immuneACCESS table as TCRdb keeps it, with only in-frame sequences that have V and J called. A part of the clones is gone; compared with another copy, unresolved V genes explain less than half, and the rest is unexplained. This sample comprises approximately 100,000 clones, roughly nine tenths of them detected only once. Of the sample, 0.97% falls within the top ten clones. Source material: peripheral blood. These receptors all stem from a man between 60 and 75 years old with acute or convalescent COVID-19.

The J gene is TRBJ2-7, the V gene TRBV10-3; D may be TRBD2 (6 bases). Trimming stripped 4 bases from V and 0 bases from J, with 10 bases between. Germline-derived CDR1 and CDR2 are ENHRY and SYGVKD. CDR3 size: 14 residues. CDR3 DNA: TGTGCCATCAGTGCGGGACTTACCTCCTACGAGCAGTACTTC. It encodes CAISAGLTSYEQYF.

The CDR3 protein is CAWSRGQGTGELFF. The CDR3 DNA follows: TGTGCCTGGAGTAGGGGACAGGGCACCGGGGAGCTGTTTTTT. The V gene is TRBV30, the J gene TRBJ2-2; TRBD1 aligns across 9 bases. V dropped 2 bases and J dropped 4; count of bases not matched to a gene: 2. The CDR3 spans 14 residues. Germline CDR1 GTSNPN, CDR2 SVGIG (reference sequence).

This rearrangement joins TRBV24-1 to TRBJ2-2; the D gene is possibly TRBD1 (6 bases). Trimming pared 2 bases from V and 1 base from J, leaving 10 bases between. In germline, CDR1 is KGHDR, CDR2 SFDVKD. CDR3 length equals 16 residues. The chain's CDR3 is CATSDYRTENTGELFF. The CDR3 DNA reads as TGTGCCACCAGTGATTACCGGACAGAGAACACCGGGGAGCTGTTTTTT.

The chain uses TRBV7-3 and TRBJ2-2; D possibly corresponds to TRBD2 (6 bases). The CDR3 totals 16 residues. Trimming took 2 bases from V and 6 from J, leaving 16 bases between them. Germline values: CDR1 SGHTA, CDR2 FQGTGA. CDR3 protein: CASSLEAGPPPGELFF. Written as DNA, the CDR3 is TGTGCCAGCAGCTTAGAAGCGGGTCCTCCCCCCGGGGAGCTGTTTTTT.

The chain joins TRBV2 to TRBJ1-4, with 10 positions matching TRBD1. CDR3 length: 14 amino acids. Germline V gene lookup returns CDR1 SNHLY and CDR2 FYNNEI. V shed 8 bases, J shed 4 bases, and the junction held 4 bases outside the gene matches. The CDR3 nucleotides are TGTGCCAGCGAGGGGGACAGGGGTAATGAAAAACTGTTTTTT. Encoded protein: CASEGDRGNEKLFF.

The J gene is TRBJ2-7, the V gene TRBV7-9, with D possibly being TRBD2 (6 bases). This CDR3 has 15 amino acids. The germline CDR1 and CDR2 sequences are SEHNR and FQNEAQ (reference sequence). V dropped 5 bases and J dropped 4 bases, with 18 bases sitting between them. The CDR3 sequence: CASSRLRDFPYEQYF. The CDR3 nucleotides read TGTGCCAGCAGCCGCCTCCGGGACTTTCCTTACGAGCAGTACTTC.

This clone was seen once. This chain links TRBV10-1 with TRBJ1-2, with 8 bases aligning to TRBD1. Losses at the gene ends were 5 bases for V and 7 bases for J; bases not matched to a gene: 9. Looked up from germline, CDR1 is WNHNN and CDR2 is SYGVQD (reference sequence). This CDR3 comprises 14 residues. The chain's CDR3 is CASSRPGTGFGYTF. CDR3 coding DNA: TGCGCCAGCAGTCGTCCCGGGACAGGTTTTGGCTACACCTTC.

The CDR3 protein is CASSPDRGGPEAFF. The CDR3, as DNA: TGTGCCAGCAGCCCTGACAGGGGTGGGCCTGAAGCTTTCTTT. This chain joins TRBV7-9 and TRBJ1-1; 8 bases agree with TRBD1. Germline V lookup: CDR1 SEHNR, CDR2 FQNEAQ (reference sequence). This CDR3 has 14 amino acids. The ends lost 5 bases at V and 6 bases at J; junction bases unmatched: 8.

The rearrangement uses TRBV21-1 and TRBJ1-2. TRBV21-1 is an annotated pseudogene. CDR3 length equals 15 residues. The CDR3 coding sequence is TGTGCCAGCAGCAGGCTTGCTAGGCCGGGTGGTGGCTACACCTTC. It codes for CASSRLARPGGGYTF.

The chain carries TRBV10-3 and TRBJ1-3, with a tentative D call TRBD1 (5 bases). Germline assignment: CDR1 ENHRY and CDR2 SYGVKD. The CDR3 sequence is 13 residues long. Between the trimmed V and J ends, which lost 7 bases and 4 bases, there was a span of 11 bases. CDR3 sequence: CAITPGGGNTIYF. The CDR3 DNA reads as TGTGCCATCACCCCGGGGGGAGGAAACACCATATATTTT.

CDR3 residues: CASSLTTNLQGAGGYTF. The CDR3 nucleotides are TGTGCCAGCAGCTTAACTACCAACTTACAGGGGGCAGGGGGCTACACCTTC. The chain has TRBV5-5 and TRBJ1-2; 9 bases match TRBD1. V shed 2 bases and J 8 bases; nucleotides not matched to a gene: 16. In germline, CDR1 is SGHKS, CDR2 YYEKEE (reference sequence). The CDR3 has 17 residues.

V usage is TRBV7-3 and J usage is TRBJ2-3; D is ambiguous. CDR3 length equals 13 residues. V shed 3 bases and J shed 1 base, with 5 bases lying between them. Germline lookup yields CDR1 SGHTA and CDR2 FQGTGA. CDR3 DNA: TGTGCCAGCAGCTTTGAGGGCACAGATACGCAGTATTTT. Protein sequence: CASSFEGTDTQYF.

The rearrangement joins TRBV18 to TRBJ2-3; 11 bases are a match to TRBD2. This CDR3 spans 18 amino acids. From germline, CDR1 is KGHSH and CDR2 LQKENI. The V segment lost 1 base and the J segment 3 bases; nucleotides outside the gene matches: 9. The DNA for the CDR3 is TGTGCCAGCTCACCACTAGCGGGAGGGCCTATGACGACAGATACGCAGTATTTT. Residues: CASSPLAGGPMTTDTQYF.

The V and J genes are TRBV6-5 and TRBJ2-7, with D maybe TRBD1 (6 bases). Trimming stripped 5 bases from V and 3 bases from J, with 14 bases between. CDR1 is MNHEY and CDR2 is SVGAGI in the germline V gene. The CDR3 length is 14 residues. The CDR3 is CASSTKTGRYEQYV. The CDR3 bases are TGTGCCAGCAGTACCAAGACAGGTCGCTACGAGCAGTACGTC.

The chain links TRBV29-1 to TRBJ1-1; TRBD1 is a possible D gene (5 bases). The CDR3 is 13 residues long. Per the germline V gene, CDR1 is SQVTM and CDR2 is ANQGSEA. Trimming stripped 4 bases from V and 5 bases from J, with 14 bases between. The CDR3 DNA follows: TGCAGCGTTGGTCACGGGGGAGGGACTGAAGCTTTCTTT. This gives the protein CSVGHGGGTEAFF.

The genes are TRBV19 and TRBJ2-6; TRBD1 matches 12 bases. Trimming removed 7 bases from V and 0 bases from J; junction bases left unmatched: 16. Germline assignment: CDR1 LNHDA and CDR2 SQIVND (reference sequence). The CDR3 has 21 amino acids. The CDR3 DNA reads as TGTGCCAGTACAGTCATGGCCTCCGGGACAGGGGGCCCCTCTGGGGCCAACGTCCTGACTTTC. It translates to CASTVMASGTGGPSGANVLTF.

Note on this clone: This sample also contains other DNA sequences that code for the same CDR3. This chain uses TRBV5-1 with TRBJ1-5; D is uncertain. The germline V gene encodes CDR1 SGHRS and CDR2 YFSETQ. The ends were cut back, 0 bases at V and 4 bases at J, with 8 bases in the middle. This CDR3 region has 14 residues. CDR3 nucleotides: TGCGCCAGCAGCTTGGACAGTCTAAATCAGCCCCAGCATTTT. This sequence encodes CASSLDSLNQPQHF.

The gene calls are TRBV19 and TRBJ2-4; 8 nucleotides line up with TRBD2. CDR1 LNHDA and CDR2 SQIVND come from the germline V gene (reference sequence). The CDR3 runs 18 residues. Trimming removed 5 bases from V and 0 bases from J; junction bases left unmatched: 12. The DNA for the CDR3 is TGTGCCAGTAGTCTCGGGAGGGCGGGAGTCCTAGCCAAAAACATTCAGTACTTC. Translated, it gives CASSLGRAGVLAKNIQYF.

The genes are TRBV5-6 and TRBJ1-1; 8 bases match TRBD1. The CDR3 totals 17 residues. Trimming removed 1 base from V and 5 bases from J; junction bases left unmatched: 13. Germline CDR1 SGHDT, CDR2 YYEEEE. CDR3 DNA sequence: TGTGCCAGCAGCTTGCTTCGGACAGGGAGGGCGACGACTGAAGCTTTCTTT. This encodes CASSLLRTGRATTEAFF.

The rearrangement links TRBV30 to TRBJ2-3; D not resolved. Trimming took off 0 bases at V and 5 bases at J, with 9 bases between the two ends. Germline V CDR1 and CDR2: GTSNPN, SVGIG (reference sequence). The CDR3 extends over 13 amino acids. CDR3 coding DNA: TGTGCCTGGAGTGTTCTGCGGCGAGATACGCAGTATTTT. The encoded protein is CAWSVLRRDTQYF.

The chain has TRBV20-1 and TRBJ2-5, with TRBD2 as a possible D gene (5 bases). The CDR3 length is 11 residues. The V gene lost 5 bases and the J gene lost 4 bases, with 8 bases spanning the gap. The germline V gene encodes CDR1 DFQATT and CDR2 SNEGSKA (reference sequence). The CDR3 nucleotides read TGCAGTGCTGAGGGAACAGAGACCCAGTACTTC. The encoded protein is CSAEGTETQYF.

The chain uses TRBV12-3 or TRBV12-4 and TRBJ1-6; D not resolved. The CDR3 totals 13 residues. V lost 7 bases to trimming and J lost 10 bases, with 14 bases between them. The CDR3 nucleotides are TGTGCCAGCACCGAGGCCGTAGGATCACCCCTCCACTTT. Translation gives CASTEAVGSPLHF.

The chain is built from TRBV10-1 and TRBJ2-7; D may be TRBD1 (6 bases). The CDR3 consists of 14 residues. Trimming cost V 3 bases and J 2 bases, with 11 bases left between them. CDR1 is WNHNN, CDR2 SYGVQD, per germline (reference sequence). CDR3 sequence reads: CASSEGQGPYEQYF. The CDR3 nucleotides read TGCGCCAGCAGTGAAGGGCAGGGGCCCTACGAGCAGTACTTC.

This rearrangement joins TRBV7-9 to TRBJ1-4; unclear D gene. CDR3 size: 14 residues. V was trimmed by 5 bases and J by 4 bases, leaving 11 bases between them. Germline CDR1 and CDR2: SEHNR and FQNEAQ (reference sequence). The CDR3 nucleotides read TGTGCCAGCAGCGTGCGAGTGAATAATGAAAAACTGTTTTTT. Translation: CASSVRVNNEKLFF.

The chain links TRBV7-2 to TRBJ1-3; a weak D match, TRBD1 (5 bases). Germline CDR1 SGHTA, CDR2 FQGNSA. This CDR3 region has 18 residues. Deletions cut 1 base from V and 0 bases from J, with 16 bases between. The CDR3 sequence is CASSLDAVGGSSGNTIYF. The CDR3 DNA follows: TGTGCCAGCAGCTTAGATGCAGTCGGGGGATCCTCTGGAAACACCATATATTTT.

This chain joins TRBV10-3 and TRBJ2-1, with 11 bases matching TRBD1. With V trimmed by 8 bases and J by 2 bases, 5 bases remained unmatched. This CDR3 has 15 residues. Germline loops: CDR1 ENHRY, CDR2 SYGVKD. The CDR3 coding sequence is TGTGCCATCTCGGCGGGACAGGGGGCCTACAATGAGCAGTTCTTC. Amino acid sequence: CAISAGQGAYNEQFF.